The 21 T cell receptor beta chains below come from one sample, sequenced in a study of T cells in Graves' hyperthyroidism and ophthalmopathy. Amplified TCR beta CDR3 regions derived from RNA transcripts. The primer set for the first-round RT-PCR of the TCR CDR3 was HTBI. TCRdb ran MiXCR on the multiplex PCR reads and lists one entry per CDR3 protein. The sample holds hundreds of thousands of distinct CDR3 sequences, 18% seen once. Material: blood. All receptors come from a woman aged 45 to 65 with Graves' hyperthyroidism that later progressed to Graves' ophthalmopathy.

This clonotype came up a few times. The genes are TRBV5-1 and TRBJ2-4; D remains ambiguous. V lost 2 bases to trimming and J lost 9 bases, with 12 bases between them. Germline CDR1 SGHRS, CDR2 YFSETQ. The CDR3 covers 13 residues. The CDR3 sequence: CASSFQDGGIQYF. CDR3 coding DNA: TGCGCCAGCAGCTTCCAGGACGGCGGCATTCAGTACTTC.

As DNA, the CDR3 is TGTGCCAGCACCTCATGGGAAGGTTCACCCCTCCACTTT. This encodes CASTSWEGSPLHF. The rearrangement joins TRBV5-5 to TRBJ1-6, with unresolved D. Germline lookup yields CDR1 SGHKS and CDR2 YYEKEE (reference sequence). Trimming stripped 6 bases from V and 9 bases from J, with 13 bases between. The CDR3 length is 13 residues.

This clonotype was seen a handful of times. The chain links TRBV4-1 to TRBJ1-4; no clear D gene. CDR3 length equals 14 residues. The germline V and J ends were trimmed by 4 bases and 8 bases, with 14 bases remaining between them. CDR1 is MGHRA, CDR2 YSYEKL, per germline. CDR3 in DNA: TGCGCCAGCAGCCGCGGGCCTGAGTCAGAAAAACTGTTTTTT. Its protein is CASSRGPESEKLFF.

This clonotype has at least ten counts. CDR3 in DNA: TGTGCCAGCAGCTACTACCGCACAGATACGCAGTATTTT. It encodes CASSYYRTDTQYF. V gene TRBV11-2 combines with J gene TRBJ2-3; D is undetermined. The V end lost 4 bases, the J end lost 1 base, and 6 bases lay between the germline ends. The germline V gene has CDR1 SGHAT and CDR2 FQNNGV. The CDR3 runs 13 residues.

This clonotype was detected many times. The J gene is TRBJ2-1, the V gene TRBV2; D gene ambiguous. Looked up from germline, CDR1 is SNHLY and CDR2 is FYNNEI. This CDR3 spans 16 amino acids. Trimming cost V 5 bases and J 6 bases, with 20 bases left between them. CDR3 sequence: CASSYRGPTVANEQFF. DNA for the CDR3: TGTGCCAGCAGTTACCGTGGACCCACGGTGGCCAATGAGCAGTTCTTC.

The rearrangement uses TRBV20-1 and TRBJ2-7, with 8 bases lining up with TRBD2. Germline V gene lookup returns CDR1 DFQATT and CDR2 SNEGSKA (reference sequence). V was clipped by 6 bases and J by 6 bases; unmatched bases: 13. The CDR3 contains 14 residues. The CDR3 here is CSAFTSGDSGEQYF. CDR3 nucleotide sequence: TGCAGTGCATTCACTAGCGGCGATTCTGGCGAGCAGTACTTC.

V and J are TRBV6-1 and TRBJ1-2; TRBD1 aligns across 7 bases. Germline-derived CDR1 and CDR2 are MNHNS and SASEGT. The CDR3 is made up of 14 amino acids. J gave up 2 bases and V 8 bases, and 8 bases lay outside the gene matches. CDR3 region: CASGSRGQNYGYTF. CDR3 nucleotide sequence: TGTGCCAGCGGGTCCCGGGGACAGAACTATGGCTACACCTTC.

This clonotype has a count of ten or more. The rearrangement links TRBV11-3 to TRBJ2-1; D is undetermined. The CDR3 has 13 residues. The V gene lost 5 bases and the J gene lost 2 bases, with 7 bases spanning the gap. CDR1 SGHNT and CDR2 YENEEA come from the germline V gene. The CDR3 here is CASSATTYNEQFF. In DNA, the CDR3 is TGTGCCAGCAGCGCCACTACCTACAATGAGCAGTTCTTC.

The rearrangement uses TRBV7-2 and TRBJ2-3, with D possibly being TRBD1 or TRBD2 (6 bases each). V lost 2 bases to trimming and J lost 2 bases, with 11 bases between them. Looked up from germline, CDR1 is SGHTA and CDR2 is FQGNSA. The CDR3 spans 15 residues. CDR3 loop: CASSLIGGLTDTQYF. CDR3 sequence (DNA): TGTGCCAGCAGCTTAATAGGGGGGCTCACAGATACGCAGTATTTT.

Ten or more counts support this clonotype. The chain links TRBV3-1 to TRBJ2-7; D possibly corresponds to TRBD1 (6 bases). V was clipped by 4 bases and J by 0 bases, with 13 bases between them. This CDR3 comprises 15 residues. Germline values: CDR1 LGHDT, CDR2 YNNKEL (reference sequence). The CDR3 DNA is TGTGCCAGCAGCCCACGGACAGTGGGCTCCTACGAGCAGTACTTC. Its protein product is CASSPRTVGSYEQYF.

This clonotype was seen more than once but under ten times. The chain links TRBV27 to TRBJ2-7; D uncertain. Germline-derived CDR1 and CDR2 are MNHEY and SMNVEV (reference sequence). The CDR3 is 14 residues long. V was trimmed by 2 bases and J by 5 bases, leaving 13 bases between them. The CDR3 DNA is TGTGCCAGCAGTTTAGGGCTACGCTTAGACGAGCAGTACTTC. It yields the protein CASSLGLRLDEQYF.

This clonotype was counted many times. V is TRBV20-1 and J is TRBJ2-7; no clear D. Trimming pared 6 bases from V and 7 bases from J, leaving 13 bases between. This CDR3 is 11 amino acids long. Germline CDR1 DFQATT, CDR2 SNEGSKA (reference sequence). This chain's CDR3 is CSALPGVEQYF. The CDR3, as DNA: TGCAGTGCGTTACCGGGCGTTGAGCAGTACTTC.

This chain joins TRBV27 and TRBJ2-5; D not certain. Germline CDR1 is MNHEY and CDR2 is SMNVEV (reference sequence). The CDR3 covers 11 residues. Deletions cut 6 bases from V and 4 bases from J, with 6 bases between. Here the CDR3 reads CASRWRETQYF. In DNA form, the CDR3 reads TGTGCCAGCAGATGGCGAGAGACCCAGTACTTC.

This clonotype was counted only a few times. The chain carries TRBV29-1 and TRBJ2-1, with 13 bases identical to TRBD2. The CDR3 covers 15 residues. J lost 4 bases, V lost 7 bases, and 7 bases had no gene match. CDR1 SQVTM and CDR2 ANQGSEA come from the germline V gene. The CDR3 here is CSAPTSGGFYNEQFF. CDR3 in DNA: TGCAGCGCCCCGACTAGCGGGGGGTTTTACAATGAGCAGTTCTTC.

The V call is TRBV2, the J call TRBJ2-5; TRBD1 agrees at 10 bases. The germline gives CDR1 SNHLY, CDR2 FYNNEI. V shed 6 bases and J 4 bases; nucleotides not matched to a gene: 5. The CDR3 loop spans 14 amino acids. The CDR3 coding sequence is TGTGCCAGCAGGACAGGGGGCGAGATAGAGACCCAGTACTTC. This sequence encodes CASRTGGEIETQYF. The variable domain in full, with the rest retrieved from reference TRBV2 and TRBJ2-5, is EPEVTQTPSHQVTQMGQEVILRCVPISNHLYFYWYRQILGQKVEFLVSFYNNEISEKSEIFDDQFSVERPDGSNFTLKIRSTKLEDSAMYFCASRTGGEIETQYFGPGTRLLVL.

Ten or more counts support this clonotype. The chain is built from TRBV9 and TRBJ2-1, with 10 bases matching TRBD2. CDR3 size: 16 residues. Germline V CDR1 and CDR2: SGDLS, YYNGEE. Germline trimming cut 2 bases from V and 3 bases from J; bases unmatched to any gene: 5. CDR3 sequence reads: CASSVLAGDSYNEQFF. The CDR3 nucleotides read TGTGCCAGCAGCGTGCTAGCGGGGGACAGCTACAATGAGCAGTTCTTC.

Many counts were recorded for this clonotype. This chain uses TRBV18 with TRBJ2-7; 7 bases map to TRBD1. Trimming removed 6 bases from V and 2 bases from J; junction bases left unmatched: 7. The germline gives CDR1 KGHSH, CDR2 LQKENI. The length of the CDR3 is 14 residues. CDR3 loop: CASSPTGLAYEQYF. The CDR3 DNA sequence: TGTGCCAGCTCTCCGACAGGGCTAGCCTACGAGCAGTACTTC.

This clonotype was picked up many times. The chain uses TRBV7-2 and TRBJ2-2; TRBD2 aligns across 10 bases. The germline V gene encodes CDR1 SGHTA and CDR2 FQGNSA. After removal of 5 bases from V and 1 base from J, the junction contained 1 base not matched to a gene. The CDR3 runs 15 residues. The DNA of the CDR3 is TGTGCCAGCAGCCGGACTAGCGGGAACACCGGGGAGCTGTTTTTT. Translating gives CASSRTSGNTGELFF. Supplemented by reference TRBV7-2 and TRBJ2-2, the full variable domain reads GAGVSQSPSNKVTEKGKDVELRCDPISGHTALYWYRQSLGQGLEFLIYFQGNSAPDKSGLPSDRFSAERTGGSVSTLTIQRTQQEDSAVYLCASSRTSGNTGELFFGEGSRLTVL.

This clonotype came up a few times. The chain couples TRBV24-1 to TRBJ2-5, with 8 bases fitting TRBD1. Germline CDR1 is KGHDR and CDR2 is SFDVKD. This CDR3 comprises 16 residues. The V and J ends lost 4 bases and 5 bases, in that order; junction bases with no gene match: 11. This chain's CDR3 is CATSDSGTGGRETQYF. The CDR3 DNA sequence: TGTGCCACCAGTGACTCCGGGACAGGTGGGCGGGAGACCCAGTACTTC.

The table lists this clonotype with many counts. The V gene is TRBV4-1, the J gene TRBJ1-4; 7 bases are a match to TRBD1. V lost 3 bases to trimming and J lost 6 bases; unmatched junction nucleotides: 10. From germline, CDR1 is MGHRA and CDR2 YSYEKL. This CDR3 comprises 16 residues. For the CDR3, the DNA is TGCGCCAGCAGCCATCCGGGAGGGGGCGGGGATGAAAAACTGTTTTTT. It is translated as CASSHPGGGGDEKLFF.

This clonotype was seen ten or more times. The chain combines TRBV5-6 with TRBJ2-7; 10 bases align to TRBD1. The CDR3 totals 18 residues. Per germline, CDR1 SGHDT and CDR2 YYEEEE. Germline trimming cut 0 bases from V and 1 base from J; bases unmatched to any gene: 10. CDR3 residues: CASSLELTGQGRSYEQYF. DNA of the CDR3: TGTGCCAGCAGCTTGGAGTTAACGGGACAGGGGAGATCCTACGAGCAGTACTTC.